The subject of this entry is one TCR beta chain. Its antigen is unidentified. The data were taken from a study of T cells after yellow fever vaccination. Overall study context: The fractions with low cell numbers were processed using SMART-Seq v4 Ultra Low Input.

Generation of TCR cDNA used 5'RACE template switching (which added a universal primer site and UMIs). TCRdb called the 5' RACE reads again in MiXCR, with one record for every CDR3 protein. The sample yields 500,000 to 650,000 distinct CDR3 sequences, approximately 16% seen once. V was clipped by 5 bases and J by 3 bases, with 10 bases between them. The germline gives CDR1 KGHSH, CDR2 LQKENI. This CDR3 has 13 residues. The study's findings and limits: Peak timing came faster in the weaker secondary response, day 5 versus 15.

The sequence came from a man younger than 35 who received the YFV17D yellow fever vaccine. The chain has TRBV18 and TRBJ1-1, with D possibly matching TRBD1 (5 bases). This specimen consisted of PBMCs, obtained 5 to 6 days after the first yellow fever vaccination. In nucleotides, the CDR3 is TGTGCCAGCTCATATCAGGGATACACTGAAGCTTTCTTT. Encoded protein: CASSYQGYTEAFF.